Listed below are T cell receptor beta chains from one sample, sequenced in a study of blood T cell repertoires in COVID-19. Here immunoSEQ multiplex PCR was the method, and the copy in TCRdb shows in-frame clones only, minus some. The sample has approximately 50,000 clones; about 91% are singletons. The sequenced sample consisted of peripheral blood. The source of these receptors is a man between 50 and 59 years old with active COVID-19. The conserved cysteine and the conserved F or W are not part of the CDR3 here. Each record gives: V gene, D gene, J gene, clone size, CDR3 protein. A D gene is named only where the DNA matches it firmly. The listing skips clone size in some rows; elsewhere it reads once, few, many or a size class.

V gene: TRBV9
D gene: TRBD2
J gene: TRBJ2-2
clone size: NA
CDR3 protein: ASSVPLAGTGELF

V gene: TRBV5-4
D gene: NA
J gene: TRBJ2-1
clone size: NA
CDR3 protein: ASSLDQIPQFQF

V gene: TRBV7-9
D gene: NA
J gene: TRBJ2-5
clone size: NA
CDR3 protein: ASSLGIADQETQY

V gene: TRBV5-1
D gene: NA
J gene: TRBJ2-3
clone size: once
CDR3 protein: ASSLGGTSTDTQY

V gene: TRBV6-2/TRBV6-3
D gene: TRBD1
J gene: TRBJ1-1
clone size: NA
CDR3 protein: ASSQSDRTRAF

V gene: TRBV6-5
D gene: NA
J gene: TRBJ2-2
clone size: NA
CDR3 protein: ASSRTSGELF

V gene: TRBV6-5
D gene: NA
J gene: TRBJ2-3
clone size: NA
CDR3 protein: ASSYVGGPDTQY

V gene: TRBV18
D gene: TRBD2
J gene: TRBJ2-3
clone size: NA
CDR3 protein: ASSPSTSGLTRDTQY

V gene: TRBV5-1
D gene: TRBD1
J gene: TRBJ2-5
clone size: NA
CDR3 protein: ASSGGQGVAETQY

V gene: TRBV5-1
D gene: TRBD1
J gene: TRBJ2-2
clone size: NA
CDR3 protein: ASSLSAMTGTGELF